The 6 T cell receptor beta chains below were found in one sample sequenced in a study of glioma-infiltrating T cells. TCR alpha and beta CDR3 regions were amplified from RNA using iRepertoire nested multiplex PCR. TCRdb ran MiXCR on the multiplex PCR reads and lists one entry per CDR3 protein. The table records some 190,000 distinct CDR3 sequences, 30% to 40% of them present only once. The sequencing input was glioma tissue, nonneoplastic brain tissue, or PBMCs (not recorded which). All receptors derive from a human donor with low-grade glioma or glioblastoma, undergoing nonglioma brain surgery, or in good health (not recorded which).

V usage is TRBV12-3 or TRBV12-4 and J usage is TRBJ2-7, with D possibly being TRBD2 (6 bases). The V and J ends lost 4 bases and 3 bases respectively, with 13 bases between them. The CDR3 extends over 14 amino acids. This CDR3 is CASSSGRSGYEQYF. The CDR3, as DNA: TGTGCCAGCAGTTCCGGGAGATCGGGCTACGAGCAGTACTTC.

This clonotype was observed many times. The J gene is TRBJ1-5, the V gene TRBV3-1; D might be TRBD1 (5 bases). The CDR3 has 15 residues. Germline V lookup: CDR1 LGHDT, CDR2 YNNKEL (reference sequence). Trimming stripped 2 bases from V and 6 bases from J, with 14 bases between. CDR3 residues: CASSQSGPRGQPQHF. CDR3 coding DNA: TGTGCCAGCAGCCAATCAGGGCCCCGAGGTCAGCCCCAGCATTTT.

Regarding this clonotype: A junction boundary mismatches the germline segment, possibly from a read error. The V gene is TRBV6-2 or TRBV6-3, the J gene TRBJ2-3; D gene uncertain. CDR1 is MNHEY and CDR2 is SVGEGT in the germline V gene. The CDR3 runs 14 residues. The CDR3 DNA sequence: TGTGCCAGCAGCTACTCGTCCCTGGCAGATACGCAGTATTTT. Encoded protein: CASSYSSLADTQYF.

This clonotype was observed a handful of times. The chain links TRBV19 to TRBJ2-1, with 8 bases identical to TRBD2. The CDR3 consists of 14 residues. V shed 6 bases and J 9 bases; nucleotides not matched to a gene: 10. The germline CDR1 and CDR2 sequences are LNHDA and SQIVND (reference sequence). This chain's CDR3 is CASSTPGLGSEQFF. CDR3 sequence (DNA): TGTGCCAGTAGCACGCCGGGACTAGGGTCTGAGCAGTTCTTC. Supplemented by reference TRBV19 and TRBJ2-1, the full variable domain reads DGGITQSPKYLFRKEGQNVTLSCEQNLNHDAMYWYRQDPGQGLRLIYYSQIVNDFQKGDIAEGYSVSREKKESFPLTVTSAQKNPTAFYLCASSTPGLGSEQFFGPGTRLTVL.

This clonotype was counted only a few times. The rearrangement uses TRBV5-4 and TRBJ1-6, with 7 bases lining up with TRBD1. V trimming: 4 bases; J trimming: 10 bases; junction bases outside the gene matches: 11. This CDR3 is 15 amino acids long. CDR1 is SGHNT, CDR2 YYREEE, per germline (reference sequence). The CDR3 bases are TGTGCCAGCAGCCCAGGGGGTCTCTCTGGATCACCCCTCCACTTT. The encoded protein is CASSPGGLSGSPLHF.

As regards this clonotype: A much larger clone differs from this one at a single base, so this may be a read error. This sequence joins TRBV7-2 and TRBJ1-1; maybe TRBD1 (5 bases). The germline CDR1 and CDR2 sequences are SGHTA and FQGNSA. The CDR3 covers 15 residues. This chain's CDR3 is CASSPQRGWNAEAFF. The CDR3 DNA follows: TGTGCCAGCAGCCCACAAAGGGGTTGGAACGCTGAAGCTTTCTTT.